The 32 T cell receptor beta chains listed next were all sequenced from one sample in a study of blood T cell repertoires in COVID-19. The table came from immunoSEQ multiplex PCR; TCRdb's copy has only in-frame clones and leaves some out. Here the sample spans hundreds of thousands of clones, 75% to 90% being singletons. Material for sequencing was peripheral blood. The receptor set was obtained from a man between 40 and 49 years old with acute or convalescent COVID-19.

This chain connects TRBV7-8 to TRBJ1-1; D possibly corresponds to TRBD1 (5 bases). The CDR3 length is 15 residues. The germline V gene encodes CDR1 SGHVS and CDR2 FQNEAQ. V shed 0 bases and J shed 1 base, with 9 bases lying between them. The CDR3 DNA reads as TGTGCCAGCAGCTTAGCGTTCGGGGGGAACACTGAAGCTTTCTTT. It specifies CASSLAFGGNTEAFF.

The sample holds a few counts of this clone. The chain uses TRBV6-6 and TRBJ2-3; possibly TRBD2 for D (8 bases). Per germline, CDR1 MNHNY and CDR2 SVGAGI (reference sequence). Trimming removed 7 bases at V and 1 base at J, with 15 bases between. There are 15 residues in the CDR3. The CDR3 DNA reads as TGTGCCAGCACCCTTAGCGGGACAGGCACAGATACGCAGTATTTT. Translated, it gives CASTLSGTGTDTQYF.

This rearrangement joins TRBV19 to TRBJ2-3, with TRBD1 matching over 11 bases. There are 15 residues in the CDR3. Germline V gene data show CDR1 as LNHDA and CDR2 as SQIVND (reference sequence). The ends lost 6 bases at V and 7 bases at J; junction bases unmatched: 9. CDR3 sequence (DNA): TGTGCCAGTAGGCAGGGACAGGGGGTAATGAATACGCAGTATTTT. Its protein product is CASRQGQGVMNTQYF.

The chain uses TRBV14 and TRBJ2-2; D not resolved. V gave up 5 bases and J gave up 7 bases, with 8 bases separating them. CDR1 and CDR2 from the germline V gene are SGHDN and FVKESK. The CDR3 length is 12 residues. The CDR3 sequence: CASSAGGGELFF. The CDR3, as DNA: TGTGCCAGCAGCGCCGGTGGCGGGGAGCTGTTTTTT.

V and J are TRBV5-5 and TRBJ2-5; 13 bases match TRBD2. The CDR3 extends over 16 amino acids. V lost 7 bases, J lost 4 bases, and 10 bases stayed unmatched. CDR1 is SGHKS and CDR2 is YYEKEE in the germline V gene (reference sequence). The DNA of the CDR3 is TGTGCCAGCCGGATGGCCGGACTAGCGGGAGTAGAGACCCAGTACTTC. Its translation is CASRMAGLAGVETQYF.

In DNA form, the CDR3 reads TGTGCCATCACCCCAGGGGCACCCTATAATTCACCCCTCCACTTT. Amino acid sequence: CAITPGAPYNSPLHF. The V and J genes are TRBV10-3 and TRBJ1-6, with a possible D match to TRBD1 (6 bases). Germline loops: CDR1 ENHRY, CDR2 SYGVKD. V gave up 7 bases and J gave up 2 bases, with 12 bases separating them. This CDR3 spans 15 amino acids.

The chain couples TRBV5-4 to TRBJ2-3; 10 positions agree with TRBD2. This CDR3 is built from 15 residues. V gave up 1 base and J gave up 9 bases; unmatched junction bases: 8. Germline lookup yields CDR1 SGHNT and CDR2 YYREEE (reference sequence). The CDR3 coding sequence is TGTGCCAGCAGCTTGAAACTAGCGGGGAGGGAAACGCAGTATTTT. Residues: CASSLKLAGRETQYF.

This sequence joins TRBV6-1 and TRBJ2-7; the match to TRBD1 covers 7 bases. Germline trimming cut 0 bases from V and 5 bases from J; bases unmatched to any gene: 4. Germline V gene data show CDR1 as MNHNS and CDR2 as SASEGT. The CDR3 consists of 14 residues. The DNA for the CDR3 is TGTGCCAGCAGTGAAGCGGACAGGCCCAACGAGCAGTACTTC. Its protein product is CASSEADRPNEQYF.

In nucleotides, the CDR3 is TGTGCCAGCAGCGCCCAAGGGGGGGCGGGGGGCTACACCTTC. Its protein product is CASSAQGGAGGYTF. The V and J genes are TRBV9 and TRBJ1-2; TRBD1 is a possible D gene (6 bases). V was shortened by 3 bases and J by 8 bases, with 17 bases between the two germline ends. The CDR3 totals 14 residues. Germline V gene sequence: CDR1 SGDLS, CDR2 YYNGEE.

The chain links TRBV27 to TRBJ1-1; D is possibly TRBD1 (6 bases). The V gene lost 2 bases and the J gene lost 8 bases, with 12 bases spanning the gap. This CDR3 is built from 13 residues. Germline assignment: CDR1 MNHEY and CDR2 SMNVEV (reference sequence). The CDR3 region is CASSLVRDKEAFF. CDR3 nucleotides: TGTGCCAGCAGTTTAGTCCGGGACAAAGAAGCTTTCTTT.

The chain couples TRBV6-4 to TRBJ1-1; tentatively, D is TRBD1 (6 bases). V gave up 6 bases and J gave up 2 bases, with 13 bases separating them. This CDR3 has 14 residues. CDR1 is MRHNA and CDR2 is SNTAGT in the germline V gene. CDR3 in DNA: TGTGCCAGCAGCCCCGGGACAACCAACACTGAAGCTTTCTTT. Its protein is CASSPGTTNTEAFF.

The rearrangement joins TRBV27 to TRBJ2-7; TRBD2 aligns across 9 bases. There are 15 residues in the CDR3. From germline, CDR1 is MNHEY and CDR2 SMNVEV (reference sequence). Trimming cost V 8 bases and J 4 bases; bases outside gene matches: 12. CDR3 in DNA: TGTGCCAGCCACCCGGCGGGGGGGATTCCTTACGAGCAGTACTTC. The encoded protein is CASHPAGGIPYEQYF.

J is TRBJ1-3 and V is TRBV10-2; no definite D call. CDR1 and CDR2 (germline): WSHSY, SAAADI. V gave up 0 bases and J gave up 0 bases, with 15 bases separating them. There are 18 residues in the CDR3. CDR3 protein: CASSESSPYTGSGNTIYF. CDR3 coding DNA: TGCGCCAGCAGTGAGTCCTCTCCTTATACCGGCTCTGGAAACACCATATATTTT.

The chain carries TRBV29-1 and TRBJ2-3; 10 bases line up with TRBD1. CDR3 size: 15 residues. The V gene end was trimmed by 6 bases and the J gene end by 3 bases; junction bases not matched to a gene: 9. From germline, CDR1 is SQVTM and CDR2 ANQGSEA. The CDR3 coding sequence is TGCAGCGTCCATCCGGGACAGGGGATAACAGATACGCAGTATTTT. Amino acids: CSVHPGQGITDTQYF.

The genes are TRBV19 and TRBJ2-7; 9 bases line up with TRBD1. The junction had 11 bases not matched to a gene; V was cut back by 5 bases and J by 6 bases. From germline, CDR1 is LNHDA and CDR2 SQIVND (reference sequence). The CDR3 is made up of 15 amino acids. This chain's CDR3 is CASSGGQGLIGEQYF. The CDR3 nucleotides are TGTGCCAGTAGTGGAGGACAGGGGCTTATCGGCGAGCAGTACTTC.

In its sample, this clone was seen once. The chain's CDR3 is CASTLGAGGLYNEQFF. CDR3 nucleotides: TGTGCCAGCACCTTAGGGGCGGGGGGCCTCTACAATGAGCAGTTCTTC. The chain recombines TRBV27 with TRBJ2-1, with 8 bases identical to TRBD2. From germline, CDR1 is MNHEY and CDR2 SMNVEV (reference sequence). Trimming removed 7 bases from V and 3 bases from J; junction bases left unmatched: 11. This CDR3 contains 16 residues.

The chain has TRBV27 and TRBJ2-7; TRBD2 matches 10 bases. Per the germline V gene, CDR1 is MNHEY and CDR2 is SMNVEV (reference sequence). This CDR3 spans 15 amino acids. Unmatched junction bases numbered 3, after V lost 1 base and J lost 3 bases. CDR3 DNA sequence: TGTGCCAGCAGTTTATTGAGACTAGCGGGCTACGAGCAGTACTTC. Translation: CASSLLRLAGYEQYF.

The V gene is TRBV4-1, the J gene TRBJ1-4, with D uncertain. Trimming left V 0 bases short and J 10 bases short, with 18 bases between. Germline loops: CDR1 MGHRA, CDR2 YSYEKL. CDR3 length equals 16 residues. CDR3 in amino acids: CASSQEGMDSEGKLFF. In nucleotides, the CDR3 is TGCGCCAGCAGCCAAGAAGGGATGGACTCCGAGGGAAAACTGTTTTTT.

The V and J genes are TRBV5-8 and TRBJ1-5, with a tentative D call TRBD1 (6 bases). V was cut by 2 bases and J by 7 bases, with 16 bases left in between. This CDR3 is 15 amino acids long. The germline V gene has CDR1 SGHTS and CDR2 YDEGEE. CDR3 coding DNA: TGTGCCAGCAGCTTCTATCGACTTGGGGGCCAGCCCCAGCATTTT. This gives the protein CASSFYRLGGQPQHF.

The gene calls are TRBV6-1 and TRBJ2-6; the match to TRBD2 covers 8 bases. There are 16 residues in the CDR3. Germline loops: CDR1 MNHNS, CDR2 SASEGT. The V gene end was trimmed by 3 bases and the J gene end by 6 bases; junction bases not matched to a gene: 7. The CDR3 loop reads CASSDRRGGMANVLTF. In DNA, the CDR3 is TGTGCCAGCAGTGACCGACGGGGGGGTATGGCCAACGTCCTGACTTTC.

The chain employs TRBV2 and TRBJ2-1; D not certain. There are 11 residues in the CDR3. Trimming pared 11 bases from V and 9 bases from J, leaving 14 bases between. Germline assignment: CDR1 SNHLY and CDR2 FYNNEI. As DNA, the CDR3 is TGTGCCTTCACTGCTCCTAGTGAGCAGTTCTTC. Encoded protein: CAFTAPSEQFF.

The rearrangement links TRBV12-3 or TRBV12-4 to TRBJ1-4; D is unresolved. The germline V and J ends were trimmed by 5 bases and 4 bases, with 5 bases remaining between them. The CDR3 sequence is 12 residues long. Written as DNA, the CDR3 is TGTGCCAGCAGTGGAGATAATGAAAAACTGTTTTTT. Its protein is CASSGDNEKLFF.

The rearrangement joins TRBV7-9 to TRBJ1-1; TRBD1 might be the D (5 bases). Trimming pared 5 bases from V and 3 bases from J, leaving 16 bases between. This CDR3 is built from 15 residues. Germline V gene data show CDR1 as SEHNR and CDR2 as FQNEAQ (reference sequence). The CDR3 protein is CASSPHGGGDTEAFF. For the CDR3, the DNA is TGTGCCAGCAGCCCACATGGTGGAGGGGACACTGAAGCTTTCTTT.

V and J are TRBV3-1 (or the pseudogene TRBV3-2) and TRBJ2-7; 10 nucleotides match TRBD2. Looked up from germline, CDR1 is LGHDT and CDR2 is YNNKEL (reference sequence). Losses at the gene ends were 6 bases for V and 5 bases for J; bases not matched to a gene: 10. This CDR3 is 15 amino acids long. DNA of the CDR3: TGTGCCAGCAGTCCCAGCGGGGGGGCATCCAACGAGCAGTACTTC. Translating it yields CASSPSGGASNEQYF.

CDR3 DNA: TGTGCCAGCAGAGAGGGACTAGCGGGGGGGAATACGCAGTATTTT. This translates into CASREGLAGGNTQYF. The chain recombines TRBV6-5 with TRBJ2-3, with TRBD2 matching over 16 bases. The CDR3 has 15 amino acids. Trimming cost V 6 bases and J 7 bases; bases outside gene matches: 4. Germline V CDR1 and CDR2: MNHEY, SVGAGI.

This chain links TRBV14 with TRBJ1-4; 9 bases map to TRBD1. CDR1 SGHDN and CDR2 FVKESK come from the germline V gene. The CDR3 has 16 residues. The ends lost 0 bases at V and 5 bases at J; junction bases unmatched: 4. CDR3 sequence (DNA): TGTGCCAGCAGCCAAGATCGGGGGACAGGGAATGAAAAACTGTTTTTT. It translates to CASSQDRGTGNEKLFF.

This chain uses TRBV7-2 with TRBJ2-5; D call uncertain. The V end was cut by 6 bases, the J end by 5 bases, with 13 bases between. Germline V gene sequence: CDR1 SGHTA, CDR2 FQGNSA. This CDR3 spans 13 amino acids. CDR3 loop: CASRLSPRETQYF. The CDR3 nucleotides are TGTGCCAGCAGGCTATCTCCTCGGGAGACCCAGTACTTC.

V is TRBV4-1 and J is TRBJ2-6; weak D call: TRBD2 (6 bases). This CDR3 spans 17 amino acids. Germline lookup yields CDR1 MGHRA and CDR2 YSYEKL. V was shortened by 1 base and J by 4 bases, with 14 bases between the two germline ends. CDR3 loop: CASSQAVGGVGANVLTF. The CDR3 DNA reads TGCGCCAGCAGCCAAGCGGTTGGAGGGGTCGGGGCCAACGTCCTGACTTTC.

This chain uses TRBV7-6 with TRBJ2-7; D is perhaps TRBD2 (6 bases). The germline V gene has CDR1 SGHVS and CDR2 FNYEAQ. V gave up 2 bases and J gave up 2 bases, with 19 bases separating them. The CDR3 is 17 residues long. CDR3 sequence: CASSLTLALAGAYEQYF. CDR3 DNA sequence: TGTGCCAGCAGCTTAACCCTAGCGCTAGCCGGGGCCTACGAGCAGTACTTC. The variable domain in full, completed from reference TRBV7-6 and TRBJ2-7, reads GAGVSQSPRYKVTKRGQDVALRCDPISGHVSLYWYRQALGQGPEFLTYFNYEAQQDKSGLPNDRFSAERPEGSISTLTIQRTEQRDSAMYRCASSLTLALAGAYEQYFGPGTRLTVT.

This clone was picked up one time. V gene TRBV7-2 combines with J gene TRBJ1-4; 9 nucleotides agree with TRBD1. The CDR3 covers 16 residues. The ends lost 5 bases at V and 8 bases at J; junction bases unmatched: 12. Germline V gene data show CDR1 as SGHTA and CDR2 as FQGNSA. For the CDR3, the DNA is TGTGCCAGCAGCCCCTCTCCGGGACAGGGAAAAGAAAAACTGTTTTTT. This translates into CASSPSPGQGKEKLFF.

CDR3 in DNA: TGCGCCAGCAGCCAAGGCCGACAGGTGGGAACGGGCACTGAAGCTTTCTTT. Translated: CASSQGRQVGTGTEAFF. This chain links TRBV4-1 with TRBJ1-1; D might be TRBD1 (6 bases). Between the trimmed V and J ends, which lost 1 base and 4 bases, there was a span of 19 bases. Germline lookup yields CDR1 MGHRA and CDR2 YSYEKL. This CDR3 region has 17 residues.

The chain uses TRBV6-6 and TRBJ1-2; the match to TRBD1 covers 7 bases. This CDR3 spans 15 amino acids. V lost 6 bases to trimming and J lost 4 bases; unmatched junction nucleotides: 11. Germline loops: CDR1 MNHNY, CDR2 SVGAGI (reference sequence). CDR3 DNA sequence: TGTGCCAGCAGCTCCCCGACCGACAGGGCCTATGGCTACACCTTC. Amino acids: CASSSPTDRAYGYTF.